What follows are 9 T cell receptor beta chains derived from one specimen sequenced in a study of Graves' ophthalmopathy and Graves' hyperthyroidism. RNA served as the template for amplifying TCR beta CDR3 regions. First-round RT-PCR with HTBI primers preceded a second-round multiplex PCR. TCRdb fed the multiplex PCR reads into MiXCR, producing one record per CDR3 protein. This sample carries hundreds of thousands of distinct CDR3 sequences, roughly 41% of them seen once, and the ten largest clones take over 2.5%. The sequencing input was peripheral blood. All receptors derive from an adult man with Graves' ophthalmopathy.

The genes are TRBV29-1 and TRBJ2-6; no reliable D call. This CDR3 contains 15 residues. Germline lookup yields CDR1 SQVTM and CDR2 ANQGSEA. V gave up 5 bases and J gave up 4 bases, with 15 bases separating them. The CDR3 sequence is CSVIEANTGANVLTF. The CDR3 DNA follows: TGCAGCGTTATCGAGGCGAACACCGGGGCCAACGTCCTGACTTTC.

The gene calls are TRBV30 and TRBJ1-4, with D uncertain. Between the trimmed V and J ends, which lost 1 base and 5 bases, there was a span of 8 bases. Per germline, CDR1 GTSNPN and CDR2 SVGIG (reference sequence). The CDR3 contains 13 residues. CDR3 amino acids: CAWSDGTNEKLFF. The CDR3 DNA is TGTGCCTGGAGTGATGGAACCAATGAAAAACTGTTTTTT.

This clonotype came up many times. The chain couples TRBV6-5 to TRBJ1-4; TRBD1 matches 10 bases. After removal of 5 bases from V and 11 bases from J, the junction contained 5 bases not matched to a gene. The length of the CDR3 is 13 residues. Germline lookup yields CDR1 MNHEY and CDR2 SVGAGI. This CDR3 is CASSPGTGAKLFF. The CDR3 nucleotides are TGTGCCAGCAGTCCCGGGACAGGGGCGAAACTGTTTTTT.

This clonotype was counted only a few times. The chain combines TRBV6-6 with TRBJ2-7; D is ambiguous. The CDR3 covers 15 residues. V was trimmed by 0 bases and J by 2 bases, leaving 11 bases between them. The germline gives CDR1 MNHNY, CDR2 SVGAGI (reference sequence). The CDR3, as DNA: TGTGCCAGCAGTTACTCGAACGAGGCCCCCTACGAGCAGTACTTC. It encodes CASSYSNEAPYEQYF.

The V call is TRBV7-2, the J call TRBJ1-4; possibly TRBD1 for D (5 bases). In germline, CDR1 is SGHTA, CDR2 FQGNSA. V was cut by 6 bases and J by 2 bases, with 10 bases left in between. This CDR3 has 14 amino acids. CDR3 loop: CASRPQATNEKLFF. CDR3 bases: TGTGCCAGCAGACCACAGGCTACTAATGAAAAACTGTTTTTT.

This clonotype was observed many times. The germline gene is not matched at one end of the junction; a read error may be the cause. This chain uses TRBV20-1 with TRBJ1-1; D unresolved. The CDR3 sequence is 11 residues long. CDR1 and CDR2 (germline): DFQATT, SNEGSKA (reference sequence). The CDR3 here is CNARENTEAFF. DNA of the CDR3: TGCAATGCTAGGGAGAACACTGAAGCTTTCTTT.

Here the CDR3 DNA reads TGCAGTGCAAACAGGGGAGAGACCCAGTACTTC. It translates to CSANRGETQYF. The V and J genes are TRBV20-1 and TRBJ2-5; 7 bases map to TRBD1. There are 11 residues in the CDR3. Looked up from germline, CDR1 is DFQATT and CDR2 is SNEGSKA (reference sequence). The trim removed 6 bases at V and 4 bases at J, leaving 2 bases unmatched.

This clonotype was recorded many times. The chain combines TRBV24-1 with TRBJ2-2; 8 bases are a match to TRBD2. The CDR3 runs to 13 residues. CDR1 KGHDR and CDR2 SFDVKD come from the germline V gene. Germline trimming cut 7 bases from V and 7 bases from J; bases unmatched to any gene: 4. The CDR3 loop is CATRAGAVGELFF. CDR3 bases: TGTGCCACCAGAGCGGGAGCGGTCGGGGAGCTGTTTTTT.

This clonotype was seen repeatedly, ten times or more. Here the CDR3 DNA reads TGTGCCAGCAGTCCCACAGGAGGGGGCAATCAGCCCCAGCATTTT. Translation: CASSPTGGGNQPQHF. The chain combines TRBV12-3 or TRBV12-4 with TRBJ1-5, with D tentatively TRBD1 (5 bases). The CDR3 loop spans 15 amino acids. V was trimmed by 5 bases and J by 2 bases, leaving 13 bases between them.